The TCR beta chain described here comes from a study of HIV-infected patients and healthy controls. Study in general: A modest, significant CD4 rise occurred in about 90% of the 16 patients after three months of therapy.

Follow-up blood was drawn about 14 weeks, roughly three months, after antiretroviral therapy began. No cell fractionation was done, so the repertoire covers all unsorted peripheral blood T cells. Alpha and beta constant-region primers primed reverse transcription of around 540 ng RNA. Alpha and beta chain libraries were made separately by chain-specific third strand synthesis with multiplexing indices. TCRdb passed the 5' RACE reads through MiXCR, listing each CDR3 protein once. The repertoire holds more than 3,500 distinct CDR3 sequences, with around a quarter as singletons. V gave up 9 bases and J gave up 1 base, with 12 bases separating them. The CDR3 runs 13 residues. CDR1 and CDR2 (germline): SGHTA, FQGNSA.

The receptor was derived from an adult with HIV infection. Source: blood, taken during antiretroviral therapy. The gene calls are TRBV7-2 and TRBJ1-1; no definite D call. The CDR3, as DNA: TGTGCCAGTTCGTCAGGAGGGAACACTGAAGCTTTCTTT. Its protein product is CASSSGGNTEAFF.